These 18 T cell receptor beta chains came from one sample sequenced in a study of shared clonotypes between healthy human individuals (dated by TCRdb to the early 2020s). The library was generated by the immunoSEQ multiplex PCR assay. Imported from immuneACCESS, the table was reduced by TCRdb to in-frame sequences with V and J called. These copies leave out some clones; in studies compared against another copy, an unresolved V gene accounts for under half, and the cause of the remainder is not known. The sample records about 820,000 clones, 92% of which are singletons. The top ten constitute about 24% of the sample. CD8 naive samples consisted of CD45RO-negative cells that were positively selected for CCR7, yielding a CD45RA+CCR7+ population without TemRA cells. The sequencing input was naive CD8+ T cells sorted from blood. The sample's cell subset or site label, in plain terms: CD45RA+CCR7+. Receptor source: a man aged 30 to 39 in good health.

V usage is TRBV9 and J usage is TRBJ2-2; 12 bases are a match to TRBD2. This CDR3 region has 16 residues. Germline-derived CDR1 and CDR2 are SGDLS and YYNGEE. V dropped 0 bases and J dropped 6; count of bases not matched to a gene: 3. CDR3 in amino acids: CASSVGLAGAPGELFF. The CDR3 DNA is TGTGCCAGCAGCGTAGGACTAGCGGGAGCCCCCGGGGAGCTGTTTTTT.

The chain recombines TRBV28 with TRBJ2-2, with TRBD2 matching 7 bases. The CDR3 runs to 17 residues. Germline assignment: CDR1 MDHEN and CDR2 SYDVKM. Trimming removed 6 bases from V and 8 bases from J; junction bases left unmatched: 18. The CDR3 is CASRALLAGETQGELFF. The CDR3 region has the DNA TGTGCCAGCAGGGCATTATTGGCGGGAGAGACCCAGGGGGAGCTGTTTTTT.

This chain links TRBV4-1 with TRBJ2-3, with 9 nucleotides matching TRBD1. The CDR3 sequence is 15 residues long. In germline, CDR1 is MGHRA, CDR2 YSYEKL. The trim removed 5 bases at V and 2 bases at J, leaving 5 bases unmatched. The CDR3 nucleotides are TGCGCCAGCAGCGCCCGGGACAGGGTCACAGATACGCAGTATTTT. Protein product: CASSARDRVTDTQYF.

This chain connects TRBV7-9 to TRBJ2-7; 7 bases line up with TRBD1. Germline V lookup: CDR1 SEHNR, CDR2 FQNEAQ (reference sequence). The CDR3 contains 14 residues. The trim removed 4 bases at V and 4 bases at J, leaving 7 bases unmatched. The CDR3, as DNA: TGTGCCAGCAGCTCTCCAAGGGGGCCTTACGAGCAGTACTTC. This encodes CASSSPRGPYEQYF.

The CDR3 DNA is TGTGCCAGCAGCCCCGATCCCGCTAGCGGTCCCTACGAGCAGTACTTC. Protein: CASSPDPASGPYEQYF. The chain recombines TRBV7-3 with TRBJ2-7; 7 positions agree with TRBD2. The trim removed 5 bases at V and 2 bases at J, leaving 12 bases unmatched. Germline V gene sequence: CDR1 SGHTA, CDR2 FQGTGA. This CDR3 region has 16 residues.

V usage is TRBV28 and J usage is TRBJ2-3; TRBD2 agrees at 9 bases. After removal of 6 bases from V and 5 bases from J, the junction contained 9 bases not matched to a gene. Germline CDR1 MDHEN, CDR2 SYDVKM. The CDR3 has 15 residues. Here the CDR3 DNA reads TGTGCCAGCAGCCCTATAGCGGGAGACAGAGATACGCAGTATTTT. This sequence encodes CASSPIAGDRDTQYF.

This clone was picked up one time. This sequence joins TRBV2 and TRBJ2-1; possibly TRBD2 for D (5 bases). Trimming removed 10 bases at V and 8 bases at J, with 24 bases between. This CDR3 has 15 residues. CDR1 is SNHLY and CDR2 is FYNNEI in the germline V gene. DNA of the CDR3: TGTGCCACCACGCCCGAGGGTGCTCCACTAGATGAGCAGTTCTTC. It encodes CATTPEGAPLDEQFF.

This clone was detected a few times. The chain has TRBV19 and TRBJ2-7; weak D call: TRBD1 (6 bases). The CDR3 spans 13 residues. Trimming shortened V by 4 bases and J by 3 bases, and 10 bases separated the two germline ends. Germline V gives CDR1 LNHDA, CDR2 SQIVND (reference sequence). This CDR3 reads CASSKDSFYEQYF. The CDR3 nucleotides are TGTGCCAGTAGTAAGGACAGTTTCTACGAGCAGTACTTC. Together with reference TRBV19 and TRBJ2-7, the CDR3 gives the full variable domain: DGGITQSPKYLFRKEGQNVTLSCEQNLNHDAMYWYRQDPGQGLRLIYYSQIVNDFQKGDIAEGYSVSREKKESFPLTVTSAQKNPTAFYLCASSKDSFYEQYFGPGTRLTVT.

In DNA, the CDR3 is TGTGCCAGCAGCCCGACAGGTCCCTACGAGCAGTACTTC. It codes for CASSPTGPYEQYF. This chain joins TRBV7-6 and TRBJ2-7; the D gene is possibly TRBD1 (6 bases). This CDR3 region has 13 residues. Germline CDR1 reads SGHVS; CDR2 reads FNYEAQ. V lost 5 bases to trimming and J lost 2 bases, with 10 bases between them.

CDR3 nucleotide sequence: TGCAGTGCTAGTCAGAACTACGAGCAGTACTTC. Translating it yields CSASQNYEQYF. V and J are TRBV20-1 and TRBJ2-7; D is undetermined. The CDR3 has 11 amino acids. Deletions cut 3 bases from V and 3 bases from J, with 6 bases between. Germline CDR1 reads DFQATT; CDR2 reads SNEGSKA (reference sequence).

To note about this clone: With a much larger clone just one base away, this may be a read error. DNA for the CDR3: TGTGCCAGCAGCTTAGAGGACGAGCAGTACTTC. Translating it yields CASSLEDEQYF. The J gene is TRBJ2-7, the V gene TRBV13; D is unresolved. The length of the CDR3 is 11 residues. Trimming pared 1 base from V and 5 bases from J, leaving 3 bases between. Looked up from germline, CDR1 is PRHDT and CDR2 is FYEKMQ (reference sequence). Full variable domain (remainder filled in from reference TRBV13 and TRBJ2-7): AAGVIQSPRHLIKEKRETATLKCYPIPRHDTVYWYQQGPGQDPQFLISFYEKMQSDKGSIPDRFSAQQFSDYHSELNMSSLELGDSALYFCASSLEDEQYFGPGTRLTVT.

This chain joins TRBV7-3 and TRBJ2-7, with 7 bases lining up with TRBD2. The CDR3 has 15 residues. The ends lost 0 bases at V and 2 bases at J; junction bases unmatched: 4. Germline CDR1 SGHTA, CDR2 FQGTGA. CDR3 sequence reads: CASSLTGGTPYEQYF. DNA for the CDR3: TGTGCCAGCAGCTTAACGGGGGGGACCCCCTACGAGCAGTACTTC.

This clone was counted once. The chain couples TRBV6-5 to TRBJ1-1, with D uncertain. Germline CDR1 is MNHEY and CDR2 is SVGAGI. This CDR3 has 14 amino acids. V was pared by 1 base and J by 5 bases, with 11 bases between. The CDR3 DNA sequence: TGTGCCAGCAGTTACTACGGAGAAAGGACTGAAGCTTTCTTT. It specifies CASSYYGERTEAFF.

This clone has only one observation. The chain carries TRBV6-5 and TRBJ1-1; perhaps TRBD1 as D (6 bases). The CDR3 consists of 14 residues. Deletions cut 5 bases from V and 3 bases from J, with 13 bases between. The germline V gene encodes CDR1 MNHEY and CDR2 SVGAGI. The CDR3 spells CASSASQGYTEAFF. The CDR3, as DNA: TGTGCCAGCAGTGCATCCCAGGGGTACACTGAAGCTTTCTTT.

V usage is TRBV4-1 and J usage is TRBJ2-5; 9 bases align to TRBD2. The CDR3 consists of 17 residues. V lost 1 base and J lost 7; bases outside the gene matches: 13. Germline CDR1 is MGHRA and CDR2 is YSYEKL. CDR3 region: CASSQVGAAGGPGTQYF. The CDR3 DNA follows: TGCGCCAGCAGCCAAGTCGGGGCGGCGGGAGGGCCCGGGACCCAGTACTTC.

The chain couples TRBV11-2 to TRBJ2-7, with a weak D call TRBD2 (6 bases). The CDR3 totals 16 residues. V shed 2 bases and J shed 2 bases, with 16 bases lying between them. CDR1 and CDR2 (germline): SGHAT, FQNNGV. This CDR3 reads CASSLTVGEVAYEQYF. CDR3 nucleotide sequence: TGTGCCAGCAGCTTAACGGTAGGGGAGGTAGCCTACGAGCAGTACTTC.

The rearrangement uses TRBV7-9 and TRBJ2-3; 7 bases line up with TRBD1. This CDR3 contains 18 residues. After removal of 4 bases from V and 2 bases from J, the junction contained 15 bases not matched to a gene. Germline V gene lookup returns CDR1 SEHNR and CDR2 FQNEAQ (reference sequence). The CDR3 DNA sequence: TGTGCCAGCAGCTACCGTCGGGCAGGGGGTAAGATCACAGATACGCAGTATTTT. Translation gives CASSYRRAGGKITDTQYF.

The chain uses TRBV27 and TRBJ2-7; 11 bases line up with TRBD1. V dropped 4 bases and J dropped 1; count of bases not matched to a gene: 0. CDR3 size: 14 residues. The germline CDR1 and CDR2 sequences are MNHEY and SMNVEV (reference sequence). The CDR3 sequence: CASSWDRGSYEQYF. The CDR3 DNA sequence: TGTGCCAGCAGTTGGGACAGGGGGTCCTACGAGCAGTACTTC.